The T cell receptor beta chain described here comes from a study of blood T cell repertoires in COVID-19. Across the whole study: Specimens from acute and convalescent COVID-19 originated in the United States, Italy and Spain.

Germline CDR1 is SQVTM and CDR2 is ANQGSEA. V lost 4 bases and J lost 2, with 4 bases in between. The CDR3 consists of 11 residues. This clone was picked up one time. Profiled with immunoSEQ multiplex PCR; TCRdb holds only in-frame clones, not every one. The sample lists over 600,000 clones, 80% to 90% occurring once. This sequence originates from a woman between 18 and 29 years old with acute or convalescent COVID-19. Material: peripheral blood. This chain links TRBV29-1 with TRBJ2-3; the D is unclear. CDR3 in DNA: TGCAGCGTTGGCTACACAGATACGCAGTATTTT. The encoded protein is CSVGYTDTQYF.